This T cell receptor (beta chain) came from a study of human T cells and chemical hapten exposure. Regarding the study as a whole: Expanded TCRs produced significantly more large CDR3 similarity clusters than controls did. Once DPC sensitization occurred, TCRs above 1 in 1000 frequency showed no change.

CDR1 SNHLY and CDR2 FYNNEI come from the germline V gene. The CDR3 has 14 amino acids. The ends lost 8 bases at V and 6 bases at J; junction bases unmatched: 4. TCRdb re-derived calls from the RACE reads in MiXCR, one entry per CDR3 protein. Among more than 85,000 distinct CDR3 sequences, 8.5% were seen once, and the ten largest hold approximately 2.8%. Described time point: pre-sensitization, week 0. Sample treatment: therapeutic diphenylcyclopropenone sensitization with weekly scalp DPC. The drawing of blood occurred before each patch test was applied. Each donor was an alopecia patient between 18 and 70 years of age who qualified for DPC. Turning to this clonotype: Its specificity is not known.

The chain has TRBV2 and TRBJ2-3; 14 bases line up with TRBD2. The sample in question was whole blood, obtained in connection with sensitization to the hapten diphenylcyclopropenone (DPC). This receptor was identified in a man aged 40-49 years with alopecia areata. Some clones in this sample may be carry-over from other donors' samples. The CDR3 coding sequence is TGTGCCAGCGCTCGACTAGCGGGAGGGGATACGCAGTATTTT. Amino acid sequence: CASARLAGGDTQYF. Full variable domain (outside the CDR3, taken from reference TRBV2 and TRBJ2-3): EPEVTQTPSHQVTQMGQEVILRCVPISNHLYFYWYRQILGQKVEFLVSFYNNEISEKSEIFDDQFSVERPDGSNFTLKIRSTKLEDSAMYFCASARLAGGDTQYFGPGTRLTVL.